This T cell receptor beta chain originates from a study of neurological immune-mediated disorders. Study-level results: No CDR3 amino acid sequences were shared by expanded clones across subjects, suggesting private repertoires in all groups.

From 15-18 subjects, each sequencing run yielded over 160 million TCR-beta sequences. TCRdb recomputed calls from the 5' RACE reads with MiXCR, one row per CDR3 protein. The data show about 36,000 distinct CDR3 sequences, under 13% seen once. There are many counts of this clonotype. The target antigen is unknown. PBMCs stored at -80 C, 2 million in total, were the source of the unsorted libraries. What was sequenced was PBMCs. The TCR comes from a woman in her twenties or thirties with HTLV-1-associated myelopathy (HAM/TSP).

The CDR3 DNA follows: TGTGCCAGCAGGAGGGGCAGGGGGAAAAACTTGCCCCAGCATTTT. Encoded protein: CASRRGRGKNLPQHF. This rearrangement joins TRBV12-3 or TRBV12-4 to TRBJ1-5, with TRBD1 matching 7 bases. Trimming removed 6 bases from V and 9 bases from J; junction bases left unmatched: 14. The CDR3 has 15 amino acids.